Sequencing of this T cell receptor (beta chain) was carried out in a study of blood T cell repertoires in COVID-19. CDR1 is LGHNT and CDR2 is FRNRAP in the germline V gene. The CDR3 runs to 15 residues. Germline trimming cut 2 bases from V and 6 bases from J; bases unmatched to any gene: 4. Using immunoSEQ multiplex PCR, the repertoire was profiled, and TCRdb retains in-frame clones only, with some absent. The table records around 140,000 clones, under 90% of them present only once. The receptor comes from a man aged 40-49 years with acute COVID-19. Sequenced: PBMCs or T cells enriched from blood (not recorded which). The chain links TRBV12-5 to TRBJ1-6; 7 positions agree with TRBD1. The CDR3 protein is CASGLRGQLNSPLHF. As DNA, the CDR3 is TGTGCTAGTGGTTTGCGGGGACAGCTTAATTCACCCCTCCACTTT. Filled out from reference TRBV12-5 and TRBJ1-6, the complete variable domain reads DARVTQTPRHKVTEMGQEVTMRCQPILGHNTVFWYRQTMMQGLELLAYFRNRAPLDDSGMPKDRFSAEMPDATLATLKIQPSEPRDSAVYFCASGLRGQLNSPLHFGNGTRLTVT.